The clone carrying this TCR beta chain was recorded only once. The antigen remains unidentified. In each case, RNA was isolated and then reverse transcribed into cDNA as the sequencing template. Sequencing used immunoSEQ multiplex PCR; TCRdb keeps in-frame clones, though not all of them. The table records about 210,000 clones, less than 50% of them present only once. This specimen belongs to a study of CD8+ T cells in alopecia areata. Treatment meaning: oral pan-JAK inhibitor, 5-10 mg twice daily. The study, taken as a whole, reports: Sharing of TCR sequences between patients (possibly for HLA-related reasons) was less clear than in mice. Resident alphabeta T cells of normal skin are also sequenced in scalp samples.

CDR3 length: 14 residues. Germline CDR1 and CDR2: MNHEY and SMNVEV (reference sequence). Trimming left V 3 bases short and J 0 bases short, with 6 bases between. The sample was CD4+ T cells sorted from blood, taken around week 36, from a patient treated with tofacitinib. The J gene is TRBJ2-1, the V gene TRBV27; possibly TRBD2 for D (5 bases). The receptor comes from a human donor with alopecia areata. The CDR3 loop reads CASSFDYSYNEQFF. The CDR3 coding sequence is TGTGCCAGCAGTTTTGACTACTCCTACAATGAGCAGTTCTTC.